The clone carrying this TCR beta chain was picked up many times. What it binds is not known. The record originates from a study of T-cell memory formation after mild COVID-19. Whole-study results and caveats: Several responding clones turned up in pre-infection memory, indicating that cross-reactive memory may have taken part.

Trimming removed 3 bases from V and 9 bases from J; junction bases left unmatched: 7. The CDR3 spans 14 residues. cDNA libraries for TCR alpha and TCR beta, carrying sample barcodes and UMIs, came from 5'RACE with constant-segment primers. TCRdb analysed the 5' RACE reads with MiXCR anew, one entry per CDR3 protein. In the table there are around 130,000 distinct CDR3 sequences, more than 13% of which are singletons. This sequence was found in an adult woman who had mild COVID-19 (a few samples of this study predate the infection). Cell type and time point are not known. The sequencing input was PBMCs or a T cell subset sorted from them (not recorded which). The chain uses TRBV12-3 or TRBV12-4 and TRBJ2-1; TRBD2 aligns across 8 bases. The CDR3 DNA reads TGTGCCAGCAGTTTTTCGGGACTAGGTTTTGAGCAGTTCTTC. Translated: CASSFSGLGFEQFF.